The 7 T cell receptor beta chains below were found in one sample sequenced in a study of blood T cell repertoires in COVID-19. Some clones are missing from TCRdb's copy, which holds only in-frame ones; the method was immunoSEQ multiplex PCR. The table has tens of thousands of clones, approximately 82% seen once. The sequenced sample was peripheral blood. All receptors derive from a human donor in a cohort sampled during active COVID-19.

The chain joins TRBV9 to TRBJ1-4; D gene uncertain. V gave up 1 base and J gave up 2 bases, with 6 bases separating them. The germline V gene has CDR1 SGDLS and CDR2 YYNGEE. CDR3 length: 14 residues. The CDR3 sequence is CASSVSGTNEKLFF. The CDR3 DNA reads as TGTGCCAGCAGCGTATCCGGTACTAATGAAAAACTGTTTTTT.

The rearrangement links TRBV6-2 or TRBV6-3 to TRBJ1-1; weak D call: TRBD1 (5 bases). CDR3 size: 16 residues. The V and J ends lost 3 bases and 2 bases respectively, with 16 bases between them. From germline, CDR1 is MNHEY and CDR2 SVGEGT. This CDR3 is CASSYQGTGQNTEAFF. CDR3 nucleotide sequence: TGTGCCAGCAGTTATCAGGGAACGGGTCAAAACACTGAAGCTTTCTTT.

The V gene is TRBV4-1, the J gene TRBJ2-3; D gene unclear. Trimming pared 4 bases from V and 4 bases from J, leaving 6 bases between. The CDR3 sequence is 12 residues long. Per the germline V gene, CDR1 is MGHRA and CDR2 is YSYEKL. The CDR3 DNA is TGCGCCAGCAGCCCCCAGGCAGATACGCAGTATTTT. It is translated as CASSPQADTQYF.

V is TRBV18 and J is TRBJ1-2; no firm D call. Germline lookup yields CDR1 KGHSH and CDR2 LQKENI. This CDR3 has 14 amino acids. The V end was cut by 1 base, the J end by 2 bases, with 8 bases between. The CDR3 sequence: CASSPRAGNYGYTF. CDR3 DNA: TGTGCCAGCTCACCACGAGCGGGGAACTATGGCTACACCTTC. Complete variable domain (other parts from reference TRBV18 and TRBJ1-2): NAGVMQNPRHLVRRRGQEARLRCSPMKGHSHVYWYRQLPEEGLKFMVYLQKENIIDESGMPKERFSAEFPKEGPSILRIQQVVRGDSAAYFCASSPRAGNYGYTFGSGTRLTVV.

The chain couples TRBV27 to TRBJ1-5; unclear D gene. The germline V gene encodes CDR1 MNHEY and CDR2 SMNVEV (reference sequence). V lost 8 bases, J lost 3 bases, and 11 bases lay in between. The CDR3 contains 13 residues. The CDR3 loop is CASAYRFNQPQHF. In DNA form, the CDR3 reads TGTGCCAGCGCCTACAGATTCAATCAGCCCCAGCATTTT.

The V gene is TRBV2, the J gene TRBJ2-5; 7 bases agree with TRBD1. The CDR3 covers 13 residues. The junction had 1 base not matched to a gene; V was cut back by 4 bases and J by 2 bases. Germline lookup yields CDR1 SNHLY and CDR2 FYNNEI. The CDR3 bases are TGTGCCAGCAGTGGACAGGGTCAAGAGACCCAGTACTTC. This translates into CASSGQGQETQYF.

V and J are TRBV4-2 and TRBJ2-4; D gene unclear. This CDR3 comprises 14 residues. V lost 1 base and J 6 bases, leaving 10 bases between the germline ends. The germline V gene has CDR1 LGHNA and CDR2 YNFKEQ. Here the CDR3 reads CASSQVARSNIQYF. The CDR3, as DNA: TGTGCCAGCAGCCAAGTCGCTAGATCAAACATTCAGTACTTC.